This T cell receptor (beta chain) was retrieved from a study of T cells after yellow fever vaccination. One entry per CDR3 protein results from TCRdb running MiXCR on the 5' RACE reads. The table lists more than 50,000 distinct CDR3 sequences, approximately 6.1% of them singletons. This receptor was identified in a man aged 18-30 years who received the YFV17D yellow fever vaccine. The sequencing here drew on PBMCs, either bulk or a sorted T-cell subset (CD4+, CD8+, memory, or dextramer-sorted; not recorded which), taken on the day of the yellow fever booster vaccination.

Written as DNA, the CDR3 is TGTGCCAGCAGCTTAGGCGGCCTCTCTGGAAACACCATATATTTT. Translating it yields CASSLGGLSGNTIYF. The chain recombines TRBV7-2 with TRBJ1-3; D is unresolved. The germline V gene encodes CDR1 SGHTA and CDR2 FQGNSA. The V end was cut by 1 base, the J end by 0 bases, with 7 bases between. This CDR3 spans 15 amino acids.